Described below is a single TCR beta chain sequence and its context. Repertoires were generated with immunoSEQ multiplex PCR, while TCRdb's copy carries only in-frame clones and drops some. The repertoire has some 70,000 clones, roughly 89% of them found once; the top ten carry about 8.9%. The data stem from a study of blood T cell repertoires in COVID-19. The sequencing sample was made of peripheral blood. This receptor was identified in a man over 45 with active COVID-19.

The CDR3 DNA sequence: TGTGCCAGCAGCCCGGGACAGGGAATCAATCAGCCCCAGCATTTT. Encoded protein: CASSPGQGINQPQHF. This rearrangement joins TRBV6-2 or TRBV6-3 to TRBJ1-5; 9 bases agree with TRBD1. Germline V CDR1 and CDR2: MNHEY, SVGEGT. J gave up 3 bases and V 6 bases, and 6 bases lay outside the gene matches. The CDR3 loop spans 15 amino acids.